The 11 T cell receptor beta chains listed next were all sequenced from one sample in a study of neurological immune-mediated disorders (dated by TCRdb to the late 2010s). Libraries were prepared through 5' RACE. TCRdb lists the instrument as Illumina HiSeq 2500. TCRdb reanalyzed the raw reads on its own, using fastp at Q25 for trimming and MiXCR for clone calling, and kept in-frame beta chains. Duplicate CDR3 protein sequences are folded into a single record with the most common DNA and genes. The sample has roughly 80,000 distinct CDR3 sequences on record, roughly 9.5% of them singletons. Jointly, the top ten make up around 1.7% of the sample. Sequenced input: PBMCs. The origin of the receptors is a man aged 50 to 60 in good health.

This clonotype was seen many times. The CDR3 spells CASSQKRGQNTGELFF. The CDR3 DNA reads TGTGCCAGCAGCCAAAAGCGGGGGCAAAACACCGGGGAGCTGTTTTTT. This chain uses TRBV3-1 with TRBJ2-2, with TRBD2 identical over 8 bases. Trimming cost V 2 bases and J 2 bases; bases outside gene matches: 4. CDR3 length equals 16 residues. The germline CDR1 and CDR2 sequences are LGHDT and YNNKEL (reference sequence).

This clonotype was seen ten or more times. The chain employs TRBV28 and TRBJ2-7; no clear D gene. V was shortened by 6 bases and J by 0 bases, with 9 bases between the two germline ends. The CDR3 runs to 13 residues. Germline V gene lookup returns CDR1 MDHEN and CDR2 SYDVKM. The CDR3 DNA reads TGTGCCAGCAGGGTTTCTAGCTCCTACGAGCAGTACTTC. Its protein is CASRVSSSYEQYF.

The rearrangement links TRBV9 to TRBJ2-3; D remains unclear. V lost 0 bases and J 6 bases, leaving 14 bases between the germline ends. The CDR3 covers 15 residues. In germline, CDR1 is SGDLS, CDR2 YYNGEE. CDR3 amino acids: CASSVGVQGRDTQYF. CDR3 nucleotides: TGTGCCAGCAGCGTAGGGGTTCAAGGTCGGGATACGCAGTATTTT. Full variable domain (missing parts from reference TRBV9 and TRBJ2-3): DSGVTQTPKHLITATGQRVTLRCSPRSGDLSVYWYQQSLDQGLQFLIQYYNGEERAKGNILERFSAQQFPDLHSELNLSSLELGDSALYFCASSVGVQGRDTQYFGPGTRLTVL.

This clonotype has at least ten counts. The CDR3 reads CASSPTAGDGGYTF. CDR3 DNA sequence: TGCGCCAGCAGCCCCACGGCCGGCGATGGGGGCTACACCTTC. V usage is TRBV5-1 and J usage is TRBJ1-2; D call uncertain. There are 14 residues in the CDR3. The V end was cut by 4 bases, the J end by 8 bases, with 18 bases between. CDR1 is SGHRS, CDR2 YFSETQ, per germline.

This clonotype was seen repeatedly, ten times or more. The J gene is TRBJ2-1, the V gene TRBV5-6; D remains ambiguous. V was pared by 2 bases and J by 4 bases, with 16 bases between. The CDR3 has 16 residues. Germline CDR1 reads SGHDT; CDR2 reads YYEEEE. CDR3 loop: CASSLFGQEHYNEQFF. The CDR3, as DNA: TGTGCCAGCAGCTTATTTGGGCAGGAACATTACAATGAGCAGTTCTTC.

This clonotype was observed many times. The chain couples TRBV5-6 to TRBJ2-5, with 7 positions matching TRBD1. The junction had 11 bases not matched to a gene; V was cut back by 4 bases and J by 2 bases. The CDR3 covers 16 residues. From germline, CDR1 is SGHDT and CDR2 YYEEEE. The CDR3 nucleotides read TGTGCCAGCAGCCACGCCGGACAGGCACCTCAAGAGACCCAGTACTTC. This gives the protein CASSHAGQAPQETQYF.

This clonotype was found many times. The rearrangement links TRBV7-2 to TRBJ2-3; D gene unclear. Germline V gives CDR1 SGHTA, CDR2 FQGNSA. CDR3 size: 14 residues. Trimming left V 3 bases short and J 0 bases short, with 7 bases between. The CDR3, as DNA: TGTGCCAGCAGCTTCGGCAGCAGCACAGATACGCAGTATTTT. Protein: CASSFGSSTDTQYF. Filled out from reference TRBV7-2 and TRBJ2-3, the complete variable domain reads GAGVSQSPSNKVTEKGKDVELRCDPISGHTALYWYRQSLGQGLEFLIYFQGNSAPDKSGLPSDRFSAERTGGSVSTLTIQRTQQEDSAVYLCASSFGSSTDTQYFGPGTRLTVL.

Ten or more counts support this clonotype. J is TRBJ1-6 and V is TRBV20-1, with D unresolved. V was shortened by 7 bases and J by 8 bases, with 15 bases between the two germline ends. There are 13 residues in the CDR3. The germline V gene encodes CDR1 DFQATT and CDR2 SNEGSKA (reference sequence). CDR3 sequence: CSVGAGRDSPLHF. Here the CDR3 DNA reads TGCAGTGTTGGAGCGGGGAGGGATTCACCCCTCCACTTT.

This clonotype was found many times. The chain links TRBV28 to TRBJ1-1; D not certain. CDR3 size: 13 residues. Trimming removed 5 bases at V and 5 bases at J, with 12 bases between. The germline gives CDR1 MDHEN, CDR2 SYDVKM. In DNA, the CDR3 is TGTGCCAGCAGTGAAACCTTGGGGACTGAAGCTTTCTTT. Protein sequence: CASSETLGTEAFF.

This clonotype was recorded at least ten times. The chain carries TRBV20-1 and TRBJ2-1; the match to TRBD2 covers 7 bases. V dropped 5 bases and J dropped 6; count of bases not matched to a gene: 19. The germline gives CDR1 DFQATT, CDR2 SNEGSKA (reference sequence). The CDR3 has 17 residues. This CDR3 is CSADLEGGTDSTNEQFF. The CDR3 DNA reads TGCAGTGCTGATCTCGAGGGAGGGACTGACAGTACCAATGAGCAGTTCTTC.

This clonotype was seen many times. CDR3 residues: CSGEQGATQAFF. Here the CDR3 DNA reads TGCAGCGGAGAACAGGGGGCGACGCAAGCTTTCTTT. The J gene is TRBJ1-1, the V gene TRBV29-1; 9 bases agree with TRBD1. CDR1 and CDR2 (germline): SQVTM, ANQGSEA. The CDR3 runs 12 residues. J lost 9 bases, V lost 7 bases, and 9 bases had no gene match.